The 17 T cell receptor beta chains below come from one sample, sequenced in a study of OX40 agonist ivuxolimab in advanced cancers. Assay: immunoSEQ multiplex PCR; the TCRdb copy retains only in-frame clones and omits some. The sample holds some 38,000 clones; around 88% are singletons and the top ten take roughly 0.53%. This specimen consisted of CD4+ or CD8+ T cells sorted from blood, obtained in a trial of the OX40 agonist ivuxolimab. The receptors here all came from an adult with an advanced solid tumor such as melanoma, head and neck, liver or kidney cancer.

V gene TRBV28 combines with J gene TRBJ1-6; D unresolved. In germline, CDR1 is MDHEN, CDR2 SYDVKM. The V and J ends lost 7 bases and 5 bases respectively, with 18 bases between them. The CDR3 contains 16 residues. CDR3 nucleotides: TGTGCCAGCACCTCATACGGGGAGTTCCATAATTCACCCCTCCACTTT. This translates into CASTSYGEFHNSPLHF.

This clone has a single count. The chain carries TRBV7-9 and TRBJ2-4; D unresolved. V lost 3 bases and J lost 3, with 12 bases in between. The CDR3 loop spans 15 amino acids. CDR1 is SEHNR and CDR2 is FQNEAQ in the germline V gene (reference sequence). In DNA, the CDR3 is TGTGCCAGCAGCTTTGGTGGCCCTGGCAAAAACATTCAGTACTTC. The encoded protein is CASSFGGPGKNIQYF.

This chain uses TRBV15 with TRBJ2-1; TRBD1 agrees at 9 bases. Germline V gene data show CDR1 as LNHNV and CDR2 as YYDKDF (reference sequence). The ends lost 4 bases at V and 6 bases at J; junction bases unmatched: 4. CDR3 length: 14 amino acids. The CDR3 DNA reads as TGTGCCACCAGCACGCGACAGGGGGTCAATGAGCAGTTCTTC. It yields the protein CATSTRQGVNEQFF. Full variable domain (rest looked up from reference TRBV15 and TRBJ2-1): DAMVIQNPRYQVTQFGKPVTLSCSQTLNHNVMYWYQQKSSQAPKLLFHYYDKDFNNEADTPDNFQSRRPNTSFCFLDIRSPGLGDTAMYLCATSTRQGVNEQFFGPGTRLTVL.

The gene calls are TRBV7-2 and TRBJ1-3, with TRBD1 as a possible D gene (6 bases). In germline, CDR1 is SGHTA, CDR2 FQGNSA. V was pared by 5 bases and J by 4 bases, with 15 bases between. The CDR3 is made up of 15 amino acids. The chain's CDR3 is CASSPWEGQGNTIYF. The DNA of the CDR3 is TGTGCCAGCAGCCCCTGGGAAGGACAGGGAAACACCATATATTTT. Combining the CDR3 with reference TRBV7-2 and TRBJ1-3 gives the whole variable domain GAGVSQSPSNKVTEKGKDVELRCDPISGHTALYWYRQSLGQGLEFLIYFQGNSAPDKSGLPSDRFSAERTGGSVSTLTIQRTQQEDSAVYLCASSPWEGQGNTIYFGEGSWLTVV.

Turning to this clone: Possible read error: a much larger clone is one base away. The chain couples TRBV7-6 to TRBJ2-2; the D is unclear. V was pared by 5 bases and J by 3 bases, with 4 bases between. This CDR3 spans 12 amino acids. Germline V gene lookup returns CDR1 SGHVS and CDR2 FNYEAQ. The chain's CDR3 is CASSPYTGELFF. The DNA for the CDR3 is TGTGCCAGCAGCCCTTACACCGGGGAGCTGTTTTTT.

The V gene is TRBV4-1, the J gene TRBJ1-2; D is undetermined. CDR1 is MGHRA and CDR2 is YSYEKL in the germline V gene. The ends were cut back, 1 base at V and 5 bases at J, with 20 bases in the middle. The CDR3 has 17 residues. CDR3: CASSQASRPARDYGYTF. The CDR3 region has the DNA TGCGCCAGCAGCCAAGCCTCCCGCCCGGCACGGGATTATGGCTACACCTTC.

The chain has TRBV6-1 and TRBJ1-1, with D possibly matching TRBD1 (5 bases). The V end was cut by 1 base, the J end by 7 bases, with 10 bases between. Germline V gene lookup returns CDR1 MNHNS and CDR2 SASEGT. The CDR3 has 13 residues. The CDR3 DNA reads TGTGCCAGCAGTGAAGTGGGCAGGGATGAAGCTTTCTTT. Its translation: CASSEVGRDEAFF.

This chain joins TRBV5-4 and TRBJ2-3; TRBD1 might be the D (5 bases). Germline V gives CDR1 SGHNT, CDR2 YYREEE (reference sequence). Trimming removed 3 bases from V and 2 bases from J, with 13 bases in between. The CDR3 loop spans 15 amino acids. The CDR3 sequence: CASSSPGRDTDTQYF. CDR3 in DNA: TGTGCCAGCAGCTCCCCCGGCAGGGACACAGATACGCAGTATTTT.

This rearrangement joins TRBV5-1 to TRBJ2-2; TRBD2 is a possible D gene (6 bases). Germline V gives CDR1 SGHRS, CDR2 YFSETQ. Trimming removed 1 base from V and 6 bases from J, with 13 bases in between. This CDR3 comprises 15 residues. The chain's CDR3 is CASSLLEGAPGELFF. CDR3 nucleotide sequence: TGCGCCAGCAGCTTGTTGGAGGGTGCGCCCGGGGAGCTGTTTTTT.

This rearrangement joins TRBV15 to TRBJ1-3; no definite D call. The V gene lost 5 bases and the J gene lost 0 bases, with 14 bases spanning the gap. The CDR3 runs to 16 residues. Germline assignment: CDR1 LNHNV and CDR2 YYDKDF (reference sequence). CDR3 region: CATSSSRTYSGNTIYF. The CDR3 DNA is TGTGCCACCAGCTCCTCGAGGACTTACTCTGGAAACACCATATATTTT.

The chain links TRBV6-1 to TRBJ1-1; weak D call: TRBD1 (5 bases). The length of the CDR3 is 13 residues. Between the trimmed V and J ends, which lost 7 bases and 3 bases, there was a span of 12 bases. Germline loops: CDR1 MNHNS, CDR2 SASEGT. CDR3: CASTRGVDTEAFF. The DNA for the CDR3 is TGTGCCAGCACGCGGGGGGTTGACACTGAAGCTTTCTTT.

This chain joins TRBV7-3 and TRBJ2-2; 8 bases fit TRBD1. Germline V gene data show CDR1 as SGHTA and CDR2 as FQGTGA. V lost 5 bases and J lost 6; bases outside the gene matches: 5. The CDR3 is 14 residues long. The chain's CDR3 is CASSQLQGAGELFF. In nucleotides, the CDR3 is TGTGCCAGCAGCCAACTACAGGGGGCCGGGGAGCTGTTTTTT.

The V and J genes are TRBV10-2 and TRBJ2-7, with D unresolved. Trimming removed 7 bases at V and 2 bases at J, with 12 bases between. The CDR3 is 13 amino acids. In germline, CDR1 is WSHSY, CDR2 SAAADI. The CDR3 sequence: CASTDLPPYEQYF. The CDR3 nucleotides read TGCGCCAGCACCGACTTACCCCCCTACGAGCAGTACTTC.

The chain joins TRBV18 to TRBJ1-1; maybe TRBD1 (5 bases). This CDR3 comprises 14 residues. Per the germline V gene, CDR1 is KGHSH and CDR2 is LQKENI. V was shortened by 3 bases and J by 1 base, with 9 bases between the two germline ends. Written as DNA, the CDR3 is TGTGCCAGCTCACCGACAGCCCCGAACACTGAAGCTTTCTTT. It encodes CASSPTAPNTEAFF.

The chain couples TRBV28 to TRBJ1-6, with D hard to call. V was cut by 5 bases and J by 13 bases, with 18 bases left in between. Germline lookup yields CDR1 MDHEN and CDR2 SYDVKM. The length of the CDR3 is 14 residues. The DNA of the CDR3 is TGTGCCAGCAGTCCGGCCCTTGGGAGCTCGCCCCTCCACTTT. It yields the protein CASSPALGSSPLHF.

This clone appeared once. The chain links TRBV6-1 to TRBJ1-2; possible D gene TRBD1, 5 bases. The CDR3 runs 14 residues. Germline CDR1 is MNHNS and CDR2 is SASEGT. The V and J ends lost 2 bases and 3 bases respectively, with 10 bases between them. The CDR3 is CASSEWGGYYGYTF. In DNA form, the CDR3 reads TGTGCCAGCAGTGAATGGGGGGGTTACTATGGCTACACCTTC.

This rearrangement joins TRBV28 to TRBJ1-3; D gene unclear. With 7 bases removed from V and 0 bases from J, the gap between germline ends came to 10 bases. Germline CDR1 MDHEN, CDR2 SYDVKM. This CDR3 comprises 14 residues. The CDR3 DNA reads as TGTGCCAGCAACAAGGGAGGCTCTGGAAACACCATATATTTT. Translation: CASNKGGSGNTIYF.